This T cell receptor beta chain was sequenced for a study of persistence of HIV-infected CD4 T cells. Study as a whole: Anti-CD3/anti-CD28 beads activated more cells than antigen stimulation did.

This was the immunoSEQ version 4 assay in survey mode. The method was immunoSEQ multiplex PCR; TCRdb's version includes in-frame clones alone and lacks a portion of them. Of about 45,000 clones detected, 80% to 90% appear once; the ten largest clones hold about 3.5%. Broader study findings: Compared with CD3/CD28-stimulated cells, CMV- and Gag-responding cells showed lower TCRbeta richness. Degenerate expanded CDR3beta sequences were enriched among CMV- and Gag-responding cells.

About this clone: Its antigen is still unknown.

Anti-CD3/anti-CD28 beads served as a nonspecific positive control stimulus. Sorting selected CD4+ T cells upregulating both CD40 ligand and CD69. CD8-depleted PBMCs were stimulated around 17 hours with anti-CD28/CD49d costimulation, CD40-blocking antibody and enfuvirtide. Specimen: CD4+ T cells sorted from PBMCs after roughly 17-hour stimulation, collected from a patient who received antiretroviral therapy. This sequence originates from an adult woman with HIV who was CMV-seropositive.

CDR3 region: CASSQGLKFSPLHF. The CDR3 DNA sequence: TGTGCCAGCAGCCAGGGACTGAAGTTTTCACCCCTCCACTTT. The chain carries TRBV14 and TRBJ1-6; maybe TRBD1 (5 bases). Germline CDR1 reads SGHDN; CDR2 reads FVKESK. Trimming shortened V by 3 bases and J by 9 bases, and 12 bases separated the two germline ends. This CDR3 spans 14 amino acids.